These 15 T cell receptor beta chains share one sample of origin, sequenced in a study of Tregs in tolerant kidney transplant recipients. Profiled with immunoSEQ multiplex PCR; TCRdb holds only in-frame clones, not every one. Among about 77,000 clones listed, 95% to 98% were seen once. This specimen was CD4+ T cells from blood, taken before the transplant. These receptors originate from a human donor who received a combined kidney and bone marrow transplant.

The chain couples TRBV20-1 to TRBJ2-1, with D perhaps TRBD2 (5 bases). Trimming took 8 bases from V and 6 from J, leaving 8 bases between them. The CDR3 covers 10 residues. Germline V CDR1 and CDR2: DFQATT, SNEGSKA (reference sequence). The CDR3 is CSFSVNEQFF. The CDR3 bases are TGCAGTTTTAGCGTCAATGAGCAGTTCTTC.

The genes are TRBV27 and TRBJ2-2, with unresolved D. V lost 5 bases and J lost 7, with 8 bases in between. Germline lookup yields CDR1 MNHEY and CDR2 SMNVEV (reference sequence). CDR3 length: 12 amino acids. The CDR3 spells CASSQTHGELFF. In DNA form, the CDR3 reads TGTGCCAGCAGTCAGACTCACGGGGAGCTGTTTTTT.

The chain combines TRBV28 with TRBJ2-7, with D hard to call. V lost 2 bases and J 5 bases, leaving 10 bases between the germline ends. The germline gives CDR1 MDHEN, CDR2 SYDVKM. This CDR3 spans 13 amino acids. As DNA, the CDR3 is TGTGCCAGCAGTTTAATATCGACAAACGAGCAGTACTTC. This codes for CASSLISTNEQYF.

The chain employs TRBV7-8 and TRBJ2-7; 11 bases line up with TRBD2. Germline loops: CDR1 SGHVS, CDR2 FQNEAQ. V dropped 2 bases and J dropped 3; count of bases not matched to a gene: 9. The CDR3 extends over 17 amino acids. This chain's CDR3 is CASSLTTRTSGLYEQYF. CDR3 nucleotides: TGTGCCAGCAGCTTAACAACGAGGACTAGCGGGCTCTACGAGCAGTACTTC.

The rearrangement links TRBV18 to TRBJ1-4; 7 nucleotides align to TRBD1. The CDR3 has 16 residues. V shed 2 bases, J shed 3 bases, and the junction held 6 bases outside the gene matches. Germline lookup yields CDR1 KGHSH and CDR2 LQKENI. The CDR3 sequence: CASSPYTGVSNEKLFF. The CDR3 nucleotides read TGTGCCAGCTCACCATATACAGGGGTTTCTAATGAAAAACTGTTTTTT.

The rearrangement joins TRBV5-5 to TRBJ1-2; 7 bases are shared with TRBD1. V lost 0 bases, J lost 4 bases, and 9 bases stayed unmatched. This CDR3 has 16 residues. Looked up from germline, CDR1 is SGHKS and CDR2 is YYEKEE (reference sequence). The CDR3 nucleotides read TGTGCCAGCAGCTTGGCCTACAGGGGCCGGAGCTATGGCTACACCTTC. It is translated as CASSLAYRGRSYGYTF.

This chain links TRBV11-3 with TRBJ2-3, with D maybe TRBD2 (5 bases). Per germline, CDR1 SGHNT and CDR2 YENEEA. V was shortened by 5 bases and J by 2 bases, with 17 bases between the two germline ends. The CDR3 contains 16 residues. CDR3 amino acids: CASSPAVGIDTDTQYF. DNA for the CDR3: TGTGCCAGCAGCCCCGCAGTCGGGATAGACACAGATACGCAGTATTTT.

This chain joins TRBV5-8 and TRBJ2-6, with D unclear. Trimming shortened V by 0 bases and J by 0 bases, and 4 bases separated the two germline ends. The germline V gene has CDR1 SGHTS and CDR2 YDEGEE. This CDR3 has 15 residues. This chain's CDR3 is CASSLAGSGANVLTF. Written as DNA, the CDR3 is TGTGCCAGCAGCTTGGCCGGCTCTGGGGCCAACGTCCTGACTTTC.

DNA for the CDR3: TGTGCCAGCAGTTCGACTCAGACAGGGGATACGCAGTATTTT. It translates to CASSSTQTGDTQYF. The chain carries TRBV6-1 and TRBJ2-3, with 7 positions matching TRBD1. The V gene end was trimmed by 5 bases and the J gene end by 6 bases; junction bases not matched to a gene: 8. Germline values: CDR1 MNHNS, CDR2 SASEGT. The CDR3 has 14 amino acids.

This rearrangement joins TRBV5-1 to TRBJ2-3, with D maybe TRBD1 (5 bases). Germline V CDR1 and CDR2: SGHRS, YFSETQ. With 3 bases removed from V and 2 bases from J, the gap between germline ends came to 10 bases. The CDR3 covers 14 residues. CDR3: CASSSTAYTDTQYF. CDR3 coding DNA: TGCGCCAGCAGCTCGACAGCCTACACAGATACGCAGTATTTT.

The chain uses TRBV7-3 and TRBJ1-2; D perhaps matches TRBD1 (6 bases). Germline CDR1 and CDR2: SGHTA and FQGTGA. Trimming pared 1 base from V and 8 bases from J, leaving 11 bases between. The CDR3 loop spans 13 amino acids. This chain's CDR3 is CASSLIAGEGYTF. The CDR3 DNA follows: TGTGCCAGCAGCTTAATAGCAGGGGAAGGCTACACCTTC.

The sample holds a few counts of this clone. The chain combines TRBV27 with TRBJ2-2, with D perhaps matching TRBD2 (6 bases). V gave up 2 bases and J gave up 3 bases, with 7 bases separating them. The germline V gene has CDR1 MNHEY and CDR2 SMNVEV (reference sequence). This CDR3 contains 14 residues. DNA of the CDR3: TGTGCCAGCAGTTTACGGAGGGACACCGGGGAGCTGTTTTTT. Residues: CASSLRRDTGELFF.

The chain combines TRBV9 with TRBJ2-3, with D possibly being TRBD2 (6 bases). CDR1 and CDR2 (germline): SGDLS, YYNGEE. V shed 4 bases and J shed 5 bases, with 20 bases lying between them. The CDR3 extends over 16 amino acids. The CDR3 DNA is TGTGCCAGCAGCCTAACCGGGACTCCTAGGGTAGATACGCAGTATTTT. Protein product: CASSLTGTPRVDTQYF.

This chain links TRBV11-3 with TRBJ2-7; TRBD2 matches 7 bases. The CDR3 has 15 residues. V gave up 6 bases and J gave up 6 bases; unmatched junction bases: 14. Germline CDR1 and CDR2: SGHNT and YENEEA. The CDR3 reads CASSPRLASSGEQYF. CDR3 nucleotide sequence: TGTGCCAGCAGTCCTCGACTAGCTTCTTCAGGCGAGCAGTACTTC.

The chain joins TRBV7-3 to TRBJ2-5; 11 nucleotides line up with TRBD2. The V segment lost 2 bases and the J segment 2 bases; nucleotides outside the gene matches: 4. The germline gives CDR1 SGHTA, CDR2 FQGTGA. This CDR3 spans 16 amino acids. CDR3 in amino acids: CASSLGRLAGQETQYF. DNA of the CDR3: TGTGCCAGCAGCTTAGGAAGACTAGCGGGACAAGAGACCCAGTACTTC. Full variable domain (outside the CDR3, taken from reference TRBV7-3 and TRBJ2-5): GAGVSQTPSNKVTEKGKYVELRCDPISGHTALYWYRQSLGQGPEFLIYFQGTGAADDSGLPNDRFFAVRPEGSVSTLKIQRTERGDSAVYLCASSLGRLAGQETQYFGPGTRLLVL.